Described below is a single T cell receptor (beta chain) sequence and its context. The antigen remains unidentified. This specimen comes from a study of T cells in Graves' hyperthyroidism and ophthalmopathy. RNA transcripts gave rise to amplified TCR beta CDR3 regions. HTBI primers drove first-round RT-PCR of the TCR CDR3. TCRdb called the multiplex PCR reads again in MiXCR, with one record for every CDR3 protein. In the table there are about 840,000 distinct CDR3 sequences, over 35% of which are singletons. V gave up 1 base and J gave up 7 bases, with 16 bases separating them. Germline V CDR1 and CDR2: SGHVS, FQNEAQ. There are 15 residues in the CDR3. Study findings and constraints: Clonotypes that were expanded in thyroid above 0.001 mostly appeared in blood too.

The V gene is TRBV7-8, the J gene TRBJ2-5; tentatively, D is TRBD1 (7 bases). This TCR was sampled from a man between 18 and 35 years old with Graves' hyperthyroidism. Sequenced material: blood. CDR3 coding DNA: TGTGCCAGCAGCTTAGTGGGCAGGGGGACTGGGACCCAGTACTTC. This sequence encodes CASSLVGRGTGTQYF.